This T cell receptor (beta chain) was observed in a study of shared clonotypes between healthy human individuals. Study-wide background: Each donor's CD8 memory used one plate, CD8 naive two, each CD4 subset three.

There were only Caucasian adults among the donors, and all lived in Nashville, Tennessee. For this clone: What it binds is not known.

There are 14 residues in the CDR3. Looked up from germline, CDR1 is SGHNT and CDR2 is YYREEE (reference sequence). Germline trimming cut 4 bases from V and 4 bases from J; bases unmatched to any gene: 4. Findings and limits, study-wide: Larger estimated richness was generally recorded for naive subsets relative to memory subsets.

The table came from immunoSEQ multiplex PCR; TCRdb's copy has only in-frame clones and leaves some out. Among over a million clones listed, approximately 72% were seen once. The sequencing input was memory CD4+ T cells sorted from blood. Subset: CD45RA-negative fraction. The genes are TRBV5-4 and TRBJ1-2; 10 bases map to TRBD1. The source is a man between 18 and 29 years old in good health. The CDR3: CASSGTGEAYGYTF. In nucleotides, the CDR3 is TGTGCCAGCAGCGGGACAGGGGAGGCCTATGGCTACACCTTC.